The source of this T cell receptor beta chain is a study of T cells after yellow fever vaccination. Germline CDR1 DFQATT, CDR2 SNEGSKA (reference sequence). The CDR3 contains 16 residues. V was clipped by 3 bases and J by 2 bases; unmatched bases: 5. This clonotype turned up a few times. TCRdb passed the 5' RACE reads through MiXCR, listing each CDR3 protein once. Of 500,000 to 650,000 distinct CDR3 sequences in the sample, 12% are singletons; the top ten hold 14% to 15%. This receptor was identified in a man aged 25 to 45 who received the YFV17D yellow fever vaccine. The material sequenced was PBMCs, taken on the day of the yellow fever booster vaccination. The chain links TRBV20-1 to TRBJ2-2, with 11 bases matching TRBD2. The CDR3 region has the DNA TGCAGTGCTAGTGCTAGCGGGAGGAAAAACACCGGGGAGCTGTTTTTT. Amino acid sequence: CSASASGRKNTGELFF.